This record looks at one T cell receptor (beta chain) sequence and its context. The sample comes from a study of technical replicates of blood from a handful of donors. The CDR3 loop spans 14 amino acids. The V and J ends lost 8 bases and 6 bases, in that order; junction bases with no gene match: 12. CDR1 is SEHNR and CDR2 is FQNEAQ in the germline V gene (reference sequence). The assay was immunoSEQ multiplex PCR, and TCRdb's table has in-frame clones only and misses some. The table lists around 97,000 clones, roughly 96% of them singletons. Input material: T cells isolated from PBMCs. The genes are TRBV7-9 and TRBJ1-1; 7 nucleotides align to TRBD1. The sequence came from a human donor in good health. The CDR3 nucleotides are TGTGCCAGCTTCAGAGTAGGGGGCCAGGCTGAAGCTTTCTTT. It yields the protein CASFRVGGQAEAFF.